These T cell receptor beta chains were read from a single sample in a study of blood T cell repertoires in COVID-19. The protocol was immunoSEQ multiplex PCR, while the TCRdb copy is restricted to in-frame clones and leaves out a portion. In the table there are around 94,000 clones, approximately 80% of which are singletons. The specimen sequenced was peripheral blood. The receptors stem from a human donor in a cohort sampled during active COVID-19. The CDR3 runs from the conserved cysteine through the conserved F or W.

V gene,J gene,CDR3 protein
TRBV28,TRBJ2-1,CASRGTSGRWSSYNEQFF
TRBV5-4,TRBJ2-7,CASSTDRGSYEQYF
TRBV5-4,TRBJ1-5,CASSSGQGGNQPQHF
TRBV4-2,TRBJ2-7,CASSQGLSSGAYEQYF
TRBV30,TRBJ2-4,CAWRLAGGAAKNIQYF
TRBV6-5,TRBJ1-1,CASINTNTEAFF
TRBV11-2,TRBJ2-7,CASSPFYEQYF
TRBV28,TRBJ2-7,CAVSGLAAEQYF
TRBV29-1,TRBJ1-2,CSVEVFGNRGLYGYTF
TRBV19,TRBJ1-6,CASSITQGDSPLHF
TRBV10-3,TRBJ1-2,CAISESIGGADGYTF
TRBV6-6,TRBJ2-5,CASSSMTVTPETQYF
TRBV28,TRBJ2-7,CASRAGTQGPGQYF
TRBV10-1,TRBJ2-1,CASSGAPPGSILFYNEQFF
TRBV5-5,TRBJ2-7,CASSQRDRGNEQYF
TRBV18,TRBJ1-1,CASSPKTENTEAFF
TRBV3-1/TRBV3-2,TRBJ2-7,CASSPSRNEQYF
TRBV27,TRBJ2-7,CASSLRGGRYEQYF
TRBV28,TRBJ2-7,CASSYHSRQTQQYF
TRBV11-3,TRBJ1-1,CASSRGSGVTEAFF
TRBV30,TRBJ1-4,CAWSGTGWATNEKLFF
TRBV5-5,TRBJ1-5,CASSFGTGENQPQHF
TRBV6-5,TRBJ1-6,CASRGGVVNSPLHF
TRBV5-1,TRBJ2-7,CASSRAGTTYEQYF
TRBV5-5,TRBJ1-2,CASSLANADYGYTF
TRBV7-9,TRBJ1-1,CASSYDRDGAFF
TRBV6-5,TRBJ1-3,CASRTYSGNTIYF
TRBV19,TRBJ2-5,CAFLKQETQYF
TRBV27,TRBJ2-7,CASSLVAGGAYEQYF